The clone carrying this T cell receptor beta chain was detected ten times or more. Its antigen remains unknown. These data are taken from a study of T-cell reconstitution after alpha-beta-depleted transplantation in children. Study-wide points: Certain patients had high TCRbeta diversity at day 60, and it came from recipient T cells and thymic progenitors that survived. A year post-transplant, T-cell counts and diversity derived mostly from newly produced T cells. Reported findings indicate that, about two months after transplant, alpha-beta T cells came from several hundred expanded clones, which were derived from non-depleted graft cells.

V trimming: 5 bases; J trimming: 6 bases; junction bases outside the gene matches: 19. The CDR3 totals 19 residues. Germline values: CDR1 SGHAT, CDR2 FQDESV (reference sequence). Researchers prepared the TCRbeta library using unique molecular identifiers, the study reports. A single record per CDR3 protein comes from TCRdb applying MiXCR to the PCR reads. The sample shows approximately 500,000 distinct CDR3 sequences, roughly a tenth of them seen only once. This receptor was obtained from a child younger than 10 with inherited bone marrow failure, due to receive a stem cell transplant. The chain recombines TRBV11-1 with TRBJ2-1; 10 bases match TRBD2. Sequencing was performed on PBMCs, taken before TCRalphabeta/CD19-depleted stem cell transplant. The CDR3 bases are TGTGCCAGCAGCGTCGTCCCGGGACTAGCGCCCGAGGGTGGCAATGAGCAGTTCTTC. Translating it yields CASSVVPGLAPEGGNEQFF.